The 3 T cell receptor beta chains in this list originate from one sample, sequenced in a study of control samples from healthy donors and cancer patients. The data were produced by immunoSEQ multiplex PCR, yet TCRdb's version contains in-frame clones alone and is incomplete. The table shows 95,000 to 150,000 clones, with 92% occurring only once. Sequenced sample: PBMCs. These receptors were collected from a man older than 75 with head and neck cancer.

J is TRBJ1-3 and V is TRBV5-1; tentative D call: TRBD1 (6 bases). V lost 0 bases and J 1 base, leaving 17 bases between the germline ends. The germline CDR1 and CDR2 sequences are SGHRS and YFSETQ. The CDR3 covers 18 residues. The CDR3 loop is CASSLASGGRGSGNTIYF. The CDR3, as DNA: TGCGCCAGCAGCTTGGCCTCGGGGGGGCGAGGTTCTGGAAACACCATATATTTT.

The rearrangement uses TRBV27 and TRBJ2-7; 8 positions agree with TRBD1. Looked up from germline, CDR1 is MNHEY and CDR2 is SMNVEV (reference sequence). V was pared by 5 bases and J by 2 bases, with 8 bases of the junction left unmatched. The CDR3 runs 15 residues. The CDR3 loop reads CASSQTGGGTYEQYF. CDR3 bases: TGTGCCAGCAGTCAAACAGGGGGAGGTACCTACGAGCAGTACTTC.

CDR3 sequence reads: CASSYGRTVVGGYTF. The DNA of the CDR3 is TGTGCCAGCAGTTACGGACGGACAGTTGTAGGTGGCTACACCTTC. V usage is TRBV6-5 and J usage is TRBJ1-2; possible D gene TRBD1, 6 bases. V dropped 2 bases and J dropped 7 bases, with 17 bases sitting between them. The CDR3 is 15 amino acids. Germline V gene sequence: CDR1 MNHEY, CDR2 SVGAGI.